These 30 T cell receptor beta chains were sequenced from one sample in a study of T cell responses to AZD1222 COVID-19 vaccine. Sequenced by immunoSEQ multiplex PCR; TCRdb stores in-frame clones only, minus some. This sample has 150,000 to 200,000 clones, with 91% found just once. The starting material was peripheral blood, obtained on day 0 of AZD1222 vaccination. Source of these receptors: an adult in good health.

The V and J genes are TRBV28 and TRBJ1-1; D is unclear. CDR1 is MDHEN, CDR2 SYDVKM, per germline. V was shortened by 2 bases and J by 7 bases, with 2 bases between the two germline ends. The CDR3 is 10 amino acids. CDR3 nucleotides: TGTGCCAGCAGTTTAGATGAAGCTTTCTTT. Protein: CASSLDEAFF.

The V call is TRBV27, the J call TRBJ2-1, with 8 bases matching TRBD2. CDR1 MNHEY and CDR2 SMNVEV come from the germline V gene (reference sequence). The CDR3 length is 14 residues. V lost 2 bases to trimming and J lost 8 bases; unmatched junction nucleotides: 5. The CDR3 nucleotides are TGTGCCAGCAGTTTACTCGGGGGGGCCCATGAGCAGTTCTTC. It codes for CASSLLGGAHEQFF.

This chain joins TRBV11-2 and TRBJ2-5; 8 bases are a match to TRBD1. With 6 bases clipped from V and 2 bases from J, the junction kept 5 bases outside the gene matches. The germline CDR1 and CDR2 sequences are SGHAT and FQNNGV. The CDR3 extends over 14 amino acids. The CDR3 DNA follows: TGTGCCAGCAGTACGGACAGGGTTCAAGAGACCCAGTACTTC. Protein sequence: CASSTDRVQETQYF.

The chain carries TRBV4-3 and TRBJ2-1; 8 bases map to TRBD2. Looked up from germline, CDR1 is LGHNA and CDR2 is YSLEER. The length of the CDR3 is 15 residues. J gave up 8 bases and V 5 bases, and 11 bases lay outside the gene matches. Here the CDR3 reads CASSSQAGVVDEQFF. The CDR3 DNA follows: TGCGCCAGCAGCTCACAAGCGGGGGTCGTCGATGAGCAGTTCTTC.

The CDR3 nucleotides read TGTGCCAGCAGAAACACAGGGGAAGGAGAAAAACTGTTTTTT. Translating gives CASRNTGEGEKLFF. The chain couples TRBV27 to TRBJ1-4; 7 bases align to TRBD1. Looked up from germline, CDR1 is MNHEY and CDR2 is SMNVEV (reference sequence). The V segment lost 6 bases and the J segment 8 bases; nucleotides outside the gene matches: 9. This CDR3 is built from 14 residues.

The rearrangement uses TRBV30 and TRBJ1-5, with D unresolved. Germline assignment: CDR1 GTSNPN and CDR2 SVGIG (reference sequence). The CDR3 length is 14 residues. V lost 2 bases and J 2 bases, leaving 10 bases between the germline ends. The CDR3 sequence is CAWSSVIGNQPQHF. The CDR3 DNA is TGTGCCTGGAGTAGCGTAATCGGCAATCAGCCCCAGCATTTT.

This chain joins TRBV28 and TRBJ1-2; 10 bases map to TRBD1. The germline V gene has CDR1 MDHEN and CDR2 SYDVKM. The trim removed 2 bases at V and 8 bases at J, leaving 11 bases unmatched. The CDR3 covers 16 residues. The CDR3 spells CASSLPSGQGVRGYTF. The CDR3 region has the DNA TGTGCCAGCAGTTTACCCTCCGGACAGGGGGTACGGGGCTACACCTTC.

The rearrangement uses TRBV30 and TRBJ1-6; 10 bases match TRBD1. The CDR3 runs to 14 residues. Unmatched junction bases numbered 5, after V lost 2 bases and J lost 10 bases. The germline CDR1 and CDR2 sequences are GTSNPN and SVGIG (reference sequence). The CDR3 reads CAWSPGTGDSPLHF. The CDR3 coding sequence is TGTGCCTGGAGTCCCGGGACAGGGGACTCACCCCTCCACTTT.

The chain links TRBV7-6 to TRBJ2-7; 7 bases agree with TRBD2. This CDR3 contains 15 residues. After removal of 0 bases from V and 3 bases from J, the junction contained 5 bases not matched to a gene. Germline CDR1 and CDR2: SGHVS and FNYEAQ. The CDR3 coding sequence is TGTGCCAGCAGCTTAGCTTTGGGGGGGGGCTACGAGCAGTACTTC. Protein sequence: CASSLALGGGYEQYF.

This clone appeared a single time. This rearrangement joins TRBV19 to TRBJ2-1; D remains ambiguous. Germline CDR1 and CDR2: LNHDA and SQIVND (reference sequence). CDR3 length: 15 amino acids. V gave up 6 bases and J gave up 7 bases, with 19 bases separating them. In DNA form, the CDR3 reads TGTGCCAGTAGCCCCCTCGTAGGAGTGGGGAATGAGCAGTTCTTC. It translates to CASSPLVGVGNEQFF.

The CDR3: CASSWRGQGNEKLFF. The CDR3 DNA is TGTGCCAGCAGCTGGAGGGGACAGGGGAATGAAAAACTGTTTTTT. V gene TRBV5-8 combines with J gene TRBJ1-4, with 10 nucleotides matching TRBD1. Trimming removed 3 bases from V and 5 bases from J; junction bases left unmatched: 4. CDR1 is SGHTS, CDR2 YDEGEE, per germline. This CDR3 region has 15 residues.

The rearrangement links TRBV4-1 to TRBJ2-5, with 14 bases matching TRBD2. CDR1 and CDR2 from the germline V gene are MGHRA and YSYEKL. The CDR3 is 16 residues long. V was pared by 1 base and J by 5 bases, with 3 bases of the junction left unmatched. In nucleotides, the CDR3 is TGCGCCAGCAGCCAAGGACTAGCGGGGGGGCAGGAGACCCAGTACTTC. It yields the protein CASSQGLAGGQETQYF.

This sequence joins TRBV4-1 and TRBJ2-3; the D is unclear. CDR1 is MGHRA and CDR2 is YSYEKL in the germline V gene. The V gene lost 4 bases and the J gene lost 2 bases, with 13 bases spanning the gap. This CDR3 is built from 15 residues. CDR3 bases: TGCGCCAGCAGCCCACCCTTCGGCTCCACAGATACGCAGTATTTT. It translates to CASSPPFGSTDTQYF.

This rearrangement joins TRBV2 to TRBJ2-7, with D tentatively TRBD1 (6 bases). V was shortened by 5 bases and J by 0 bases, with 14 bases between the two germline ends. CDR1 SNHLY and CDR2 FYNNEI come from the germline V gene. The CDR3 covers 15 residues. This CDR3 reads CASSSQGSSSYEQYF. In DNA form, the CDR3 reads TGTGCCAGCAGTAGCCAGGGGTCCTCCTCCTACGAGCAGTACTTC.

This chain connects TRBV12-1 to TRBJ1-2; the table gives TRBD1 as D, unverified against the DNA. TRBV12-1 is a pseudogene locus. The CDR3 contains 14 residues. The CDR3 DNA reads TGTGCCAGCAGCTTTGGTGGGGCCAACTATGGCTACACCTTC. It translates to CASSFGGANYGYTF.

The chain combines TRBV27 with TRBJ1-5; D remains unclear. CDR3 length equals 15 residues. The germline gives CDR1 MNHEY, CDR2 SMNVEV (reference sequence). V lost 6 bases and J lost 0, with 12 bases in between. The CDR3 nucleotides are TGTGCCAGCAGCCTGGGTCTATATAGCAATCAGCCCCAGCATTTT. Protein sequence: CASSLGLYSNQPQHF.

This chain joins TRBV28 and TRBJ1-5; D is undetermined. The length of the CDR3 is 16 residues. V lost 3 bases and J lost 11, with 23 bases in between. CDR1 and CDR2 (germline): MDHEN, SYDVKM. CDR3 amino acids: CASSFPFAGPTGTQHF. CDR3 in DNA: TGTGCCAGCAGTTTCCCTTTTGCAGGACCCACTGGGACCCAGCATTTT.

The chain is built from TRBV25-1 and TRBJ1-1; D not resolved. Germline V CDR1 and CDR2: MGHDK, SYGVNS. This CDR3 is 16 amino acids long. Trimming took off 0 bases at V and 0 bases at J, with 11 bases between the two ends. In DNA, the CDR3 is TGTGCCAGCAGTGAATATTTCGGTGGGATGAACACTGAAGCTTTCTTT. This sequence encodes CASSEYFGGMNTEAFF.

For the CDR3, the DNA is TGTGCCTGGAGTGAGACAGGGGCGGGTGGCTACACCTTC. This encodes CAWSETGAGGYTF. The gene calls are TRBV30 and TRBJ1-2; TRBD1 matches at 8 bases. With 1 base clipped from V and 7 bases from J, the junction kept 5 bases outside the gene matches. This CDR3 has 13 amino acids. Germline CDR1 GTSNPN, CDR2 SVGIG (reference sequence).

The sample holds one count of this clone. V gene TRBV7-2 combines with J gene TRBJ2-7; tentatively, D is TRBD1 or TRBD2 (5 bases each). Germline V lookup: CDR1 SGHTA, CDR2 FQGNSA. The CDR3 is 16 residues long. Trimming removed 5 bases from V and 2 bases from J, with 19 bases in between. This CDR3 is CASSTTGTPDPYEQYF. The DNA for the CDR3 is TGTGCCAGCAGCACCACCGGGACCCCGGACCCCTACGAGCAGTACTTC.

This chain connects TRBV5-4 to TRBJ2-1; 16 bases align to TRBD2. Germline lookup yields CDR1 SGHNT and CDR2 YYREEE (reference sequence). The V gene end was trimmed by 4 bases and the J gene end by 8 bases; junction bases not matched to a gene: 6. The CDR3 covers 16 residues. The chain's CDR3 is CASSQGTSGRDDEQFF. CDR3 sequence (DNA): TGTGCCAGCAGCCAAGGGACTAGCGGGAGGGACGATGAGCAGTTCTTC.

This clone is a singleton in its sample. This chain uses TRBV2 with TRBJ2-7; 11 bases fit TRBD1. The CDR3 spans 15 residues. Germline CDR1 reads SNHLY; CDR2 reads FYNNEI. The V and J ends lost 6 bases and 0 bases, in that order; junction bases with no gene match: 4. CDR3 sequence: CASRGTGGSSYEQYF. CDR3 DNA sequence: TGTGCCAGCAGGGGGACAGGGGGAAGCTCCTACGAGCAGTACTTC.

J is TRBJ2-7 and V is TRBV18, with D possibly matching TRBD1 (6 bases). The CDR3 loop spans 13 amino acids. Germline CDR1 KGHSH, CDR2 LQKENI. The V gene lost 4 bases and the J gene lost 2 bases, with 9 bases spanning the gap. The CDR3 coding sequence is TGTGCCAGCTCACTTGACAGGACCTACGAGCAGTACTTC. Its protein is CASSLDRTYEQYF.

This rearrangement joins TRBV27 to TRBJ1-6; 7 nucleotides line up with TRBD1. Germline CDR1 and CDR2: MNHEY and SMNVEV (reference sequence). The CDR3 is 18 residues long. The V gene end was trimmed by 6 bases and the J gene end by 0 bases; junction bases not matched to a gene: 11. The CDR3 spells CASRNIDRESSYNSPLHF. CDR3 in DNA: TGTGCCAGCAGGAATATAGACAGGGAGAGCTCCTATAATTCACCCCTCCACTTT.

This chain uses TRBV28 with TRBJ1-2; unclear D gene. Germline-derived CDR1 and CDR2 are MDHEN and SYDVKM. Trimming removed 7 bases from V and 3 bases from J, with 15 bases in between. There are 14 residues in the CDR3. Here the CDR3 reads CASNLNPGDYGYTF. The CDR3 DNA sequence: TGTGCCAGCAACTTAAACCCCGGGGACTATGGCTACACCTTC.

The gene calls are TRBV10-1 and TRBJ1-6; a possible D gene is TRBD1 (6 bases). V was pared by 3 bases and J by 11 bases, with 11 bases between. CDR1 and CDR2 (germline): WNHNN, SYGVQD (reference sequence). The CDR3 spans 13 residues. The CDR3 spells CASSEQGMPPLHF. CDR3 bases: TGCGCCAGCAGTGAACAGGGAATGCCACCCCTCCACTTT.

The chain recombines TRBV13 with TRBJ2-2; D is uncertain. The length of the CDR3 is 14 residues. Germline V gene lookup returns CDR1 PRHDT and CDR2 FYEKMQ (reference sequence). Trimming left V 6 bases short and J 2 bases short, with 10 bases between. The CDR3 sequence is CASRSGRNTGELFF. In nucleotides, the CDR3 is TGTGCCAGCAGGTCGGGCCGCAACACCGGGGAGCTGTTTTTT.

The V and J genes are TRBV7-2 and TRBJ2-1, with 13 nucleotides matching TRBD2. V was clipped by 5 bases and J by 6 bases; unmatched bases: 10. Germline assignment: CDR1 SGHTA and CDR2 FQGNSA. This CDR3 is built from 17 residues. The CDR3 reads CASSPQLAGGQVNEQFF. Here the CDR3 DNA reads TGTGCCAGCAGCCCCCAACTAGCGGGGGGGCAAGTCAATGAGCAGTTCTTC. The complete variable domain, with remaining parts taken from reference TRBV7-2 and TRBJ2-1, reads GAGVSQSPSNKVTEKGKDVELRCDPISGHTALYWYRQSLGQGLEFLIYFQGNSAPDKSGLPSDRFSAERTGGSVSTLTIQRTQQEDSAVYLCASSPQLAGGQVNEQFFGPGTRLTVL.

This clone was detected only once. The CDR3 nucleotides read TGTGCCAGCAGCCAAGTGGGAGGGTTCCGCAATGAGCAGTTCTTC. This encodes CASSQVGGFRNEQFF. This chain uses TRBV3-1 (or the pseudogene TRBV3-2) with TRBJ2-1, with 7 bases aligning to TRBD2. Germline V gene data show CDR1 as LGHDT and CDR2 as YNNKEL (reference sequence). The CDR3 spans 15 residues. V shed 1 base, J shed 6 bases, and the junction held 6 bases outside the gene matches.

As for this clone: An end of the junction differs from the germline gene, which may be a read error. The V gene is TRBV7-7, the J gene TRBJ2-1; maybe TRBD2 (5 bases). The CDR3 length is 16 residues. In germline, CDR1 is SSHAT, CDR2 FNYEAQ (reference sequence). CDR3 loop: CASSKSEGVLYNEQFF. The CDR3 coding sequence is TGTGCTAGCAGTAAAAGCGAGGGAGTACTTTACAATGAGCAGTTCTTC.